Presented here are 29 T cell receptor beta chains from one specimen sequenced in a study of blood T cell repertoires in COVID-19. Generated by immunoSEQ multiplex PCR, the TCRdb table keeps only in-frame clones and is missing some. Counted here are approximately 480,000 clones, 89% occurring once; the ten biggest clones make up approximately 0.9%. Sequencing was carried out using peripheral blood. These receptors all stem from a man aged 18 to 30 with COVID-19, enrolled during active disease.

The chain uses TRBV6-5 and TRBJ2-7; D is possibly TRBD1 (6 bases). The V gene's germline CDR1 is MNHEY and CDR2 SVGAGI. The CDR3 length is 13 residues. The V end lost 7 bases, the J end lost 3 bases, and 13 bases lay between the germline ends. DNA of the CDR3: TGTGCCAGCACTCAAGGGGGTCTCTACGAGCAGTACTTC. Translating gives CASTQGGLYEQYF.

This sequence joins TRBV3-1 (or the pseudogene TRBV3-2) and TRBJ1-2; 7 positions match TRBD1. The CDR3 loop spans 13 amino acids. J was trimmed by 8 bases and V by 6 bases; bases with no gene match: 9. Germline-derived CDR1 and CDR2 are LGHDT and YNNKEL (reference sequence). The CDR3 protein is CASRRQGREGYTF. CDR3 bases: TGTGCCAGCAGACGACAGGGCAGAGAAGGCTACACCTTC.

J is TRBJ1-2 and V is TRBV18; weak D call: TRBD1 (6 bases). The CDR3 is 15 residues long. Germline V CDR1 and CDR2: KGHSH, LQKENI. V lost 2 bases to trimming and J lost 5 bases, with 15 bases between them. The CDR3 sequence: CASSPDRSSRYGYTF. CDR3 sequence (DNA): TGTGCCAGCTCACCAGACAGGAGTTCTCGTTATGGCTACACCTTC.

The J gene is TRBJ1-4, the V gene TRBV19; 8 bases line up with TRBD1. CDR3 length: 14 residues. After removal of 5 bases from V and 4 bases from J, the junction contained 3 bases not matched to a gene. Germline V lookup: CDR1 LNHDA, CDR2 SQIVND (reference sequence). The CDR3 protein is CASSVTGGNEKLFF. The CDR3 DNA sequence: TGTGCCAGTAGTGTTACAGGGGGTAATGAAAAACTGTTTTTT.

V is TRBV2 and J is TRBJ2-7, with D maybe TRBD2 (7 bases). CDR3 length: 11 residues. Trimming cost V 11 bases and J 4 bases, with 12 bases left between them. Per the germline V gene, CDR1 is SNHLY and CDR2 is FYNNEI. The DNA for the CDR3 is TGTGCCGGGGGGGGCGGTTACGAGCAGTACTTC. Protein: CAGGGGYEQYF.

The CDR3 DNA reads as TGTGCCAGCAGCTTTAGACAGAACACTGAAGCTTTCTTT. The encoded protein is CASSFRQNTEAFF. V is TRBV5-4 and J is TRBJ1-1, with D hard to call. This CDR3 has 13 residues. CDR1 and CDR2 (germline): SGHNT, YYREEE (reference sequence). Between the trimmed V and J ends, which lost 2 bases and 1 base, there was a span of 6 bases.

This rearrangement joins TRBV24-1 to TRBJ2-5; D might be TRBD2 (5 bases). The CDR3 has 14 amino acids. V was trimmed by 9 bases and J by 1 base, leaving 14 bases between them. The V gene's germline CDR1 is KGHDR and CDR2 SFDVKD. The CDR3 DNA reads as TGTGCCACCCGAGGGAAGGCGCCCCAAGAGACCCAGTACTTC. It is translated as CATRGKAPQETQYF.

The chain uses TRBV5-1 and TRBJ1-2; D is ambiguous. The length of the CDR3 is 15 residues. Germline V lookup: CDR1 SGHRS, CDR2 YFSETQ. The V end lost 0 bases, the J end lost 0 bases, and 9 bases lay between the germline ends. The CDR3 sequence is CASSLDSVTNYGYTF. The CDR3 nucleotides read TGCGCCAGCAGCTTGGACAGTGTTACTAACTATGGCTACACCTTC. Filled out from reference TRBV5-1 and TRBJ1-2, the complete variable domain reads KAGVTQTPRYLIKTRGQQVTLSCSPISGHRSVSWYQQTPGQGLQFLFEYFSETQRNKGNFPGRFSGRQFSNSRSEMNVSTLELGDSALYLCASSLDSVTNYGYTFGSGTRLTVV.

The chain couples TRBV12-3 or TRBV12-4 to TRBJ2-7; possible D gene TRBD1, 5 bases. The CDR3 is 13 residues long. V was pared by 4 bases and J by 3 bases, with 10 bases between. The DNA of the CDR3 is TGTGCCAGCAGTTCGGACACACTCTACGAGCAGTACTTC. Translating it yields CASSSDTLYEQYF.

The gene calls are TRBV27 and TRBJ2-7, with D possibly matching TRBD2 (5 bases). This CDR3 is built from 14 residues. Per germline, CDR1 MNHEY and CDR2 SMNVEV (reference sequence). Deletions cut 5 bases from V and 3 bases from J, with 14 bases between. CDR3 protein: CASSARRAGYEQYF. CDR3 nucleotide sequence: TGTGCCAGCAGTGCCCGGCGGGCGGGCTACGAGCAGTACTTC.

This chain joins TRBV5-1 and TRBJ2-3; possibly TRBD2 for D (5 bases). Germline V gene data show CDR1 as SGHRS and CDR2 as YFSETQ. V was shortened by 4 bases and J by 1 base, with 16 bases between the two germline ends. This CDR3 is 16 amino acids long. Here the CDR3 DNA reads TGCGCCAGCAGCCTGCGACTCAACGGGGGCACAGATACGCAGTATTTT. Protein sequence: CASSLRLNGGTDTQYF.

Points on this clone: Other DNA sequences in this sample translate to the same CDR3. The CDR3 coding sequence is TGTGCCAGCAGCCGAGGACAGGGCACCTACGAGCAGTACTTC. Protein: CASSRGQGTYEQYF. The chain uses TRBV3-1 (or the pseudogene TRBV3-2) and TRBJ2-7; 8 nucleotides agree with TRBD1. CDR3 length: 14 residues. The germline V gene has CDR1 LGHDT and CDR2 YNNKEL (reference sequence). V shed 4 bases, J shed 2 bases, and the junction held 4 bases outside the gene matches.

This clone was seen only once. The chain links TRBV2 to TRBJ2-1, with a tentative D call TRBD2 (6 bases). Germline V gene data show CDR1 as SNHLY and CDR2 as FYNNEI. The CDR3 contains 11 residues. Trimming took 8 bases from V and 8 from J, leaving 10 bases between them. The CDR3: CASGGSDEQFF. As DNA, the CDR3 is TGTGCCAGCGGGGGGAGCGATGAGCAGTTCTTC. The full variable domain, its missing parts supplied by reference TRBV2 and TRBJ2-1, is EPEVTQTPSHQVTQMGQEVILRCVPISNHLYFYWYRQILGQKVEFLVSFYNNEISEKSEIFDDQFSVERPDGSNFTLKIRSTKLEDSAMYFCASGGSDEQFFGPGTRLTVL.

The chain recombines TRBV28 with TRBJ1-4; no clear D. Germline lookup yields CDR1 MDHEN and CDR2 SYDVKM. Trimming removed 5 bases from V and 0 bases from J, with 13 bases in between. The CDR3 is 16 residues long. In DNA form, the CDR3 reads TGTGCCAGCAGTCCTTCTTGGAGTGCAACTAATGAAAAACTGTTTTTT. This sequence encodes CASSPSWSATNEKLFF.

J is TRBJ2-2 and V is TRBV24-1; D is possibly TRBD1 (6 bases). CDR1 and CDR2 from the germline V gene are KGHDR and SFDVKD. The CDR3 consists of 18 residues. The V end was cut by 3 bases, the J end by 4 bases, with 20 bases between. The chain's CDR3 is CATSDPSGADHPTGELFF. CDR3 nucleotide sequence: TGTGCCACCAGTGATCCCTCAGGGGCGGACCATCCCACCGGGGAGCTGTTTTTT.

Regarding this clone: Other nucleotide sequences from this sample produce the same CDR3. The chain is built from TRBV5-1 and TRBJ2-3, with 9 bases that match TRBD2. Trimming took 0 bases from V and 2 from J; bases not matched to a gene: 4. Germline CDR1 is SGHRS and CDR2 is YFSETQ. The CDR3 sequence is 16 residues long. The CDR3 loop is CASSLDPSGATDTQYF. CDR3 coding DNA: TGCGCCAGCAGCTTGGACCCTAGCGGGGCCACAGATACGCAGTATTTT.

The gene calls are TRBV6-4 and TRBJ2-3, with 11 positions matching TRBD2. The length of the CDR3 is 14 residues. CDR1 and CDR2 from the germline V gene are MRHNA and SNTAGT. With V trimmed by 3 bases and J by 4 bases, 0 bases remained unmatched. CDR3 DNA sequence: TGTGCCAGCAGTGAACTAGCGGGAGCAGATACGCAGTATTTT. Amino acids: CASSELAGADTQYF.

This clone was detected only once. The genes are TRBV27 and TRBJ1-2; weak D call: TRBD1 (5 bases). CDR3 size: 18 residues. The V end lost 5 bases, the J end lost 9 bases, and 31 bases lay between the germline ends. Germline V gene data show CDR1 as MNHEY and CDR2 as SMNVEV (reference sequence). The CDR3 spells CASSVPKGSGWTGMCYTF. In DNA, the CDR3 is TGTGCCAGCAGTGTTCCTAAGGGGAGCGGGTGGACGGGAATGTGCTACACCTTC.

A note on this clone: The junction differs from germline at one of its ends, possibly a read error. This chain links TRBV29-1 with TRBJ2-7; possibly TRBD2 for D (7 bases). This CDR3 is built from 13 residues. Per germline, CDR1 SQVTM and CDR2 ANQGSEA. CDR3 loop: CSVEAGEGYEQYF. CDR3 bases: TGCAGCGTAGAAGCAGGGGAGGGGTACGAGCAGTACTTC.

The genes are TRBV14 and TRBJ2-5; D remains unclear. Trimming stripped 4 bases from V and 3 bases from J, with 18 bases between. The CDR3 sequence is 16 residues long. Per the germline V gene, CDR1 is SGHDN and CDR2 is FVKESK. This CDR3 reads CASSRPDVRRKETQYF. DNA for the CDR3: TGTGCCAGCAGCCGACCAGACGTACGGCGGAAAGAGACCCAGTACTTC.

The gene calls are TRBV19 and TRBJ1-5; a possible D gene is TRBD1 (5 bases). Germline V CDR1 and CDR2: LNHDA, SQIVND (reference sequence). V shed 6 bases and J shed 2 bases, with 17 bases lying between them. The length of the CDR3 is 16 residues. The CDR3 here is CASRLDKGLGNQPQHF. The CDR3 DNA reads TGTGCCAGTAGATTGGACAAAGGCTTGGGCAATCAGCCCCAGCATTTT.

The chain combines TRBV7-8 with TRBJ2-7, with D uncertain. V was shortened by 7 bases and J by 5 bases, with 15 bases between the two germline ends. Germline V gene data show CDR1 as SGHVS and CDR2 as FQNEAQ. This CDR3 spans 13 amino acids. The CDR3, as DNA: TGTGCCAGCACCATTTTTTTACCGGACGAGCAGTACTTC. This sequence encodes CASTIFLPDEQYF.

The sample holds many counts of this clone. At one of its ends the junction is not consistent with the germline gene, which may arise from a read error. This chain connects TRBV4-1 to TRBJ2-2, with 8 nucleotides matching TRBD2. This CDR3 is 17 amino acids long. Germline CDR1 and CDR2: MGHRA and YSYEKL. This chain's CDR3 is CASSQDLVLGVAAGGVF. CDR3 in DNA: TGCGCCAGCAGCCAAGATCTGGTACTTGGGGTAGCGGCGGGAGGTGTTTTT.

The CDR3 nucleotides are TGTGCCAGCAGTGCATCGGGACTTCCCTCCTACAATGAGCAGTTCTTC. Translating it yields CASSASGLPSYNEQFF. This sequence joins TRBV27 and TRBJ2-1, with D possibly TRBD2 on 6 matching bases. Trimming took off 5 bases at V and 0 bases at J, with 14 bases between the two ends. In germline, CDR1 is MNHEY, CDR2 SMNVEV (reference sequence). There are 16 residues in the CDR3.

CDR3 DNA sequence: TGTGCCAGCAGTCCCTACAGGGGAGGAGAGCAGTACTTC. It translates to CASSPYRGGEQYF. This chain links TRBV12-3 or TRBV12-4 with TRBJ2-7; tentatively, D is TRBD1 (7 bases). The CDR3 has 13 residues. The V gene lost 5 bases and the J gene lost 7 bases, with 15 bases spanning the gap.

On this clone itself: One end of the junction varies from germline; a read error may be responsible. J is TRBJ2-3 and V is TRBV12-3 or TRBV12-4, with a weak D call TRBD1 (6 bases). The CDR3 loop spans 12 amino acids. The CDR3 spells CASSPGTTRSDF. DNA for the CDR3: TGTGCCAGCAGCCCCGGGACAACGAGGTCAGATTTT.

Concerning this clone itself: Its ends do not fully match the called genes, so a read error is possible. The V gene is TRBV11-2, the J gene TRBJ2-6; 11 bases line up with TRBD1. The CDR3 runs 18 residues. From germline, CDR1 is SGHAT and CDR2 FQNNGV. The CDR3 loop reads CVSSEKGQGGTGANVLTF. The CDR3 nucleotides are TGTGTCAGCAGCGAAAAGGGACAGGGGGGGACCGGGGCCAACGTCCTGACTTTC.

The chain uses TRBV6-5 and TRBJ2-4; TRBD1 aligns across 7 bases. V trimming: 7 bases; J trimming: 6 bases; junction bases outside the gene matches: 9. The CDR3 runs to 14 residues. The germline gives CDR1 MNHEY, CDR2 SVGAGI. CDR3 sequence: CASNRQGGGNIQYF. CDR3 in DNA: TGTGCCAGCAACAGACAGGGTGGCGGAAACATTCAGTACTTC.

The chain employs TRBV4-2 and TRBJ2-1; 8 bases align to TRBD2. The J segment lost 3 bases and the V segment lost 2 bases, leaving 12 bases of the junction unmatched. CDR3 size: 18 residues. Germline CDR1 is LGHNA and CDR2 is YNFKEQ. CDR3 coding DNA: TGTGCCAGCAGCCAATACCCCTTGGCGGGAGGAAACTACAATGAGCAGTTCTTC. It is translated as CASSQYPLAGGNYNEQFF.